The source of this T cell receptor (beta chain) is a study of T cell clones after liver transplantation. Study at large: A pre-transplant mixed lymphocyte reaction with TCRbeta sequencing defined graft-donor-reactive clones followed in post-transplant blood. Overall study results and limits: Conclusions were preliminary, with small, heterogeneous patient groups. In 5 of 8 subjects, circulating graft-donor-reactive CD4 TCRbeta sequences fell significantly after transplant.

As concerns this clone: Its specificity is unknown.

Libraries were prepared by immunoSEQ multiplex PCR; TCRdb keeps only in-frame clonotypes and omits some of them. The sample records 55,000 to 70,000 clones, 85% to 95% being singletons. This TCR came from a human patient who received a liver transplant. The T cells may come from the graft donor. The material sequenced was CD4+ T cells from blood, taken about 27 months after liver transplant.

The CDR3: CASSEVPGRTEAFF. In nucleotides, the CDR3 is TGTGCCAGCAGTGAAGTACCAGGGCGCACTGAAGCTTTCTTT. This rearrangement joins TRBV6-1 to TRBJ1-1, with a possible D match to TRBD1 (5 bases). Germline V gives CDR1 MNHNS, CDR2 SASEGT. The CDR3 spans 14 residues. The germline V and J ends were trimmed by 1 base and 4 bases, with 10 bases remaining between them.